This note documents a single TCR beta chain sequence. Its antigen remains unknown. The sample is drawn from a study of beta chain features in type 1 diabetes. Study conclusions and caveats: Sampled from patients, naive, central memory and Treg TCRB repertoires appeared more similar than those sampled from healthy donors.

Every bit of the isolated RNA underwent reverse transcription, so sequencing read expressed TCRB transcripts. An average near 3.57 million reads came from naive, central memory and regulatory T cell samples. Assay: immunoSEQ multiplex PCR; the TCRdb copy retains only in-frame clones and omits some. The table lists 200,000 to 250,000 clones, less than 35% of them singletons. The source of this sequence is a man aged 25 to 40 in good health. The specimen sequenced was central memory CD4+ T cells from blood.

CDR3 region: CASSSQGASYEQYF. DNA of the CDR3: TGTGCCAGCAGCTCACAGGGGGCCTCCTACGAGCAGTACTTC. The V and J genes are TRBV5-6 and TRBJ2-7; the match to TRBD1 covers 9 bases. The ends lost 3 bases at V and 0 bases at J; junction bases unmatched: 1. CDR3 length: 14 residues. The germline gives CDR1 SGHDT, CDR2 YYEEEE.